A selection of T cell receptor beta chains follows, all from one sample in a study of preoperative IRX-2 immunotherapy in early breast cancer. TCRdb's table, derived via immunoSEQ multiplex PCR, lists solely in-frame clones and lacks some. The data show 75,000 to 100,000 clones, with 70% to 90% seen just once and roughly 2% held by the top ten. The material was tumor tissue, obtained after IRX-2 immunotherapy. The receptor set was obtained from a human donor with breast cancer. The CDR3 runs from the conserved cysteine through the conserved F or W. A D gene is named only where the DNA matches it firmly. Some rows mark clone size as missing; the rest say once, few, many or name a class of expanded clone.

D	V	size	J	DNA	CDR3
.	TRBV12-5	.	TRBJ2-1	TGTGCTAGTGGTTTGGGGGGCGACAATGAGCAGTTCTTC	CASGLGGDNEQFF
TRBD1	TRBV30	.	TRBJ1-2	TGTGCCTGGAGTGTTGGCCCCCAGGGGGTCGGAGGCTACACCTTC	CAWSVGPQGVGGYTF
.	TRBV29-1	once	TRBJ2-7	TGCAGCGTTGAAACCGACTCCTACGAGCAGTACTTC	CSVETDSYEQYF
TRBD1	TRBV30	.	TRBJ1-3	TGTGCCTGGAGTGTAACACAGGGGTTGGGAGGAAACACCATATATTTT	CAWSVTQGLGGNTIYF
.	TRBV19	.	TRBJ1-2	TGTGCCAGTAGAGAGCCCGGCGGGGGGGGCTACACCTTC	CASREPGGGGYTF
TRBD2	TRBV5-1	.	TRBJ2-1	TGCGCCAGCAGCTTACCGACTAGCGGGAAGATCAATGAGCAGTTCTTC	CASSLPTSGKINEQFF
TRBD1	TRBV6-8	few	TRBJ2-7	TGTGCCAGCAGCGCGGGACAGGCGACCACCTACGAGCAGTACTTC	CASSAGQATTYEQYF
TRBD1	TRBV10-1	once	TRBJ2-1	TGCGCCAGCAGTGAACGTACGGGACAGGGGGTCTACAATGAGCAGTTCTTC	CASSERTGQGVYNEQFF
.	TRBV6-8	once	TRBJ1-5	TGTGCCAGCAGTGACAAGTCCGGGAATCAGCCCCAGCATTTT	CASSDKSGNQPQHF
.	TRBV28	.	TRBJ2-5	TGTGCCAGCATTAAGGGACCTAACTGGGAGACCCAGTACTTC	CASIKGPNWETQYF
TRBD1	TRBV15	once	TRBJ2-7	TGTGCCACCAGCAGCGGGGACAGGGGCGACGAGCAGTACTTC	CATSSGDRGDEQYF
.	TRBV19	.	TRBJ2-1	TGTGCCAGTTGGGACTCCTACAATGAGCAGTTCTTC	CASWDSYNEQFF
.	TRBV30	.	TRBJ2-3	TGTGCCTGGAGTAAGATATCCGATACGCAGTATTTT	CAWSKISDTQYF
TRBD2	TRBV6-7	.	TRBJ2-1	TGTGCCAGCAGACAACTAGCGGGATACAATGAGCAGTTCTTC	CASRQLAGYNEQFF
.	TRBV11-3	.	TRBJ2-5	TGTGCCAGCAGCTTGTGGTCAGCGGGACAGCAAGAGACCCAGTACTTC	CASSLWSAGQQETQYF
.	TRBV19	.	TRBJ2-4	TGTGCCAGTAGTATCACTGGGGGGAACATTCAGTACTTC	CASSITGGNIQYF
.	TRBV7-1	few	TRBJ1-5	TGTGCCAGCAGCCTGACAAGAAAGAGGGATCAGCCCCAGCATTTT	CASSLTRKRDQPQHF
TRBD1	TRBV19	.	TRBJ1-5	TGTGCCAGTAGTATTTTTCGGGCAGGGGGTTGGCAGCCCCAGCATTTT	CASSIFRAGGWQPQHF
TRBD1	TRBV6-8	.	TRBJ1-5	TGTGCCAGCAGCGAAGGGGGCGCGGGGGGCAATCAGCCCCAGCATTTT	CASSEGGAGGNQPQHF
.	TRBV5-1	.	TRBJ1-1	TGCGCCAGCAGCTTTGGCACACAAGGGAACACTGAAGCTTTCTTT	CASSFGTQGNTEAFF
.	TRBV29-1	.	TRBJ1-1	TGCAGCGTTGTCCGGGATATGAACACTGAAGCTTTCTTT	CSVVRDMNTEAFF
.	TRBV6-8	.	TRBJ2-6	TGTGCCAGCAGTAACTCTGGGGCCAACGTCCTGACTTTC	CASSNSGANVLTF
.	TRBV14	.	TRBJ1-2	TGTGCCAGCAGCCTAGGCTCAGGGACCTATGGCTACACCTTC	CASSLGSGTYGYTF
.	TRBV28	.	TRBJ2-7	TGTGCCAGCAGCGATACGGGGTCAAACGAGCAGTACTTC	CASSDTGSNEQYF
.	TRBV9	.	TRBJ1-2	TGTGCCAGCAGTTTAGCGCAGATGGGCTACACCTTC	CASSLAQMGYTF
.	TRBV19	.	TRBJ1-5	TGTGCCAGTAGTATGTGGGCCTCAGGAGGAAATCAGCCCCAGCATTTT	CASSMWASGGNQPQHF
.	TRBV19	.	TRBJ2-1	TGTGCCAGTAGCCCGGCCGGGGACTCCTACAATGAGCAGTTCTTC	CASSPAGDSYNEQFF
.	TRBV7-7	.	TRBJ2-3	TGTGCCAGCAGCCAAATGGGGAGCACAGATACGCAGTATTTT	CASSQMGSTDTQYF